The 19 T cell receptor beta chains below come from one sample, sequenced in a study of CD8+CD57+ T cells in acquired aplastic anemia. According to the study, genomic DNA was the template for TCR beta VDJ and CDR3 profiling. One entry per CDR3 protein, called by TCRdb with MiXCR from the reads. Of roughly 200,000 distinct CDR3 sequences listed, around 63% are singletons. Whoever was chosen for sequencing had shown CD8+CD57+ cell expansion by flow cytometry. Sequencing was carried out using sorted CD4+, CD8+, or CD8+CD57+ T cells (not recorded which) from PBMCs. These receptors were taken from a human donor with aplastic anemia.

About this clonotype: Being one base from a much bigger clone, this may be a read error. J is TRBJ2-1 and V is TRBV4-1; TRBD2 aligns across 12 bases. The CDR3 has 18 amino acids. V shed 1 base, J shed 5 bases, and the junction held 9 bases outside the gene matches. Germline V gene lookup returns CDR1 MGHRA and CDR2 YSYEKL. The CDR3 loop reads CASSQGLLAGGPDNEQFF. In DNA form, the CDR3 reads TGCGCCAGCAGCCAAGGCCTTCTAGCGGGGGGGCCCGACAATGAGCAGTTCTTC.

A few counts support this clonotype. J is TRBJ2-3 and V is TRBV4-2, with D possibly being TRBD1 or TRBD2 (5 bases each). V shed 4 bases and J shed 3 bases, with 14 bases lying between them. Per the germline V gene, CDR1 is LGHNA and CDR2 is YNFKEQ. The CDR3 runs 15 residues. CDR3 region: CASSPSGDETDTQYF. The CDR3 coding sequence is TGTGCCAGCAGCCCCAGTGGGGACGAGACAGATACGCAGTATTTT.

The chain is built from TRBV10-3 and TRBJ2-2, with D perhaps TRBD2 (6 bases). Germline CDR1 reads ENHRY; CDR2 reads SYGVKD. Trimming left V 4 bases short and J 7 bases short, with 10 bases between. CDR3 length: 13 residues. CDR3 loop: CAISVGGNGELFF. The CDR3 nucleotides read TGTGCCATCAGTGTGGGGGGTAACGGGGAGCTGTTTTTT.

In DNA, the CDR3 is TGTGCCAGCAGTTTCGAGAGTTATCAGCCCCAGCATTTT. Translation: CASSFESYQPQHF. This sequence joins TRBV12-3 or TRBV12-4 and TRBJ1-5; D is unresolved. V lost 3 bases and J lost 5, with 8 bases in between. This CDR3 region has 13 residues.

The chain uses TRBV7-9 and TRBJ1-1, with TRBD1 as a possible D gene (5 bases). V was clipped by 5 bases and J by 4 bases, with 14 bases between them. The CDR3 sequence is 14 residues long. Germline loops: CDR1 SEHNR, CDR2 FQNEAQ (reference sequence). The CDR3 bases are TGTGCCAGCAGCGTGACAGTTTGGGGCACTGAAGCTTTCTTT. It yields the protein CASSVTVWGTEAFF.

V is TRBV7-9 and J is TRBJ1-3; D is undetermined. V was pared by 4 bases and J by 8 bases, with 15 bases between. This CDR3 is built from 14 residues. From germline, CDR1 is SEHNR and CDR2 FQNEAQ (reference sequence). The CDR3 region is CASSSPGRWDTIYF. The CDR3 DNA reads as TGTGCCAGCAGCTCGCCCGGCAGGTGGGACACCATATATTTT.

This clonotype has ten or more counts. The rearrangement joins TRBV5-1 to TRBJ2-7; 7 bases are a match to TRBD2. Germline CDR1 is SGHRS and CDR2 is YFSETQ. V lost 4 bases to trimming and J lost 5 bases; unmatched junction nucleotides: 6. The CDR3 runs to 13 residues. The DNA for the CDR3 is TGCGCCAGCAGCCCATCCGGGGGGAACGAGCAGTACTTC. Its protein is CASSPSGGNEQYF.

The chain uses TRBV5-4 and TRBJ2-3; TRBD2 matches at 11 bases. Germline loops: CDR1 SGHNT, CDR2 YYREEE (reference sequence). The ends lost 5 bases at V and 5 bases at J; junction bases unmatched: 7. The CDR3 covers 15 residues. In DNA form, the CDR3 reads TGTGCCAGCAGTCAGGGACTAGCGGTGGAAGATACGCAGTATTTT. Translating it yields CASSQGLAVEDTQYF.

The V gene is TRBV15, the J gene TRBJ2-3; no definite D call. Germline V gene sequence: CDR1 LNHNV, CDR2 YYDKDF (reference sequence). The V end was cut by 3 bases, the J end by 4 bases, with 8 bases between. The CDR3 has 13 residues. CDR3 region: CATSSQISDTQYF. CDR3 nucleotide sequence: TGTGCCACCAGCAGTCAGATCTCAGATACGCAGTATTTT.

This clonotype was seen repeatedly, ten times or more. This chain uses TRBV6-2 or TRBV6-3 with TRBJ1-1; D not resolved. V gave up 0 bases and J gave up 7 bases, with 12 bases separating them. The length of the CDR3 is 14 residues. Germline V gives CDR1 MNHEY, CDR2 SVGEGT. This chain's CDR3 is CASSYSMGSSEAFF. Here the CDR3 DNA reads TGTGCCAGCAGTTACTCGATGGGCAGCAGTGAAGCTTTCTTT.

A single count supports this clonotype. The chain is built from TRBV12-3 or TRBV12-4 and TRBJ2-7, with D possibly TRBD2 on 5 matching bases. Between the trimmed V and J ends, which lost 5 bases and 5 bases, there was a span of 13 bases. The CDR3 loop spans 13 amino acids. The CDR3 is CASSLSGYDEQYF. CDR3 DNA: TGTGCCAGCAGTCTGTCGGGGTACGACGAGCAGTACTTC.

The V call is TRBV24-1, the J call TRBJ1-6, with a tentative D call TRBD1 (5 bases). V was trimmed by 4 bases and J by 13 bases, leaving 10 bases between them. The CDR3 has 12 amino acids. Looked up from germline, CDR1 is KGHDR and CDR2 is SFDVKD. CDR3 DNA sequence: TGTGCCACCAGTGACCAGGGTTGGCCCCTCCACTTT. This gives the protein CATSDQGWPLHF.

This clonotype was picked up a small number of times. This rearrangement joins TRBV24-1 to TRBJ2-3, with a tentative D call TRBD2 (6 bases). The germline V and J ends were trimmed by 0 bases and 6 bases, with 15 bases remaining between them. Per the germline V gene, CDR1 is KGHDR and CDR2 is SFDVKD. CDR3 length: 16 amino acids. This CDR3 reads CATSDLGSGSSDTQYF. The DNA of the CDR3 is TGTGCCACCAGTGATTTGGGTAGCGGCTCTTCGGATACGCAGTATTTT.

The rearrangement uses TRBV5-1 and TRBJ1-2; no clear D. Per germline, CDR1 SGHRS and CDR2 YFSETQ. The CDR3 sequence is 14 residues long. Trimming took 5 bases from V and 5 from J, leaving 16 bases between them. The CDR3 loop reads CASREDIANYGYTF. CDR3 in DNA: TGCGCCAGCAGGGAGGATATAGCGAATTATGGCTACACCTTC.

CDR3 sequence reads: CSARGTGAAETQYF. The CDR3 DNA reads as TGCAGTGCTAGGGGGACAGGGGCAGCAGAGACCCAGTACTTC. The chain couples TRBV20-1 to TRBJ2-5, with 10 bases lining up with TRBD1. J was trimmed by 4 bases and V by 3 bases; bases with no gene match: 5. CDR3 length: 14 amino acids. Germline V gene sequence: CDR1 DFQATT, CDR2 SNEGSKA (reference sequence).

The gene calls are TRBV10-3 and TRBJ2-1; 15 positions agree with TRBD2. The V and J ends lost 10 bases and 7 bases, in that order; junction bases with no gene match: 8. The germline V gene encodes CDR1 ENHRY and CDR2 SYGVKD. The CDR3 is 15 amino acids. In DNA, the CDR3 is TGTGCCACTGACGGACTAGCGGGAGGGATAAATGAGCAGTTCTTC. Translated, it gives CATDGLAGGINEQFF.

The chain joins TRBV24-1 to TRBJ2-2; D gene uncertain. CDR1 is KGHDR, CDR2 SFDVKD, per germline. Trimming took 4 bases from V and 3 from J, leaving 5 bases between them. CDR3 length: 13 amino acids. The CDR3 DNA reads as TGTGCCACCAGTGACACAGACACCGGGGAGCTGTTTTTT. Its translation: CATSDTDTGELFF.

The sample holds many counts of this clonotype. J is TRBJ2-7 and V is TRBV6-1; D is unclear. The CDR3 is 13 amino acids. The germline V gene has CDR1 MNHNS and CDR2 SASEGT. With 1 base removed from V and 4 bases from J, the gap between germline ends came to 8 bases. CDR3 in DNA: TGTGCCAGCAGTGAAGAAAGCTATTACGAGCAGTACTTC. It is translated as CASSEESYYEQYF.

This clonotype came up a few times. The chain carries TRBV29-1 and TRBJ1-2, with 8 bases identical to TRBD1. There are 12 residues in the CDR3. Germline CDR1 reads SQVTM; CDR2 reads ANQGSEA. The J segment lost 7 bases and the V segment lost 6 bases, leaving 7 bases of the junction unmatched. The CDR3 reads CSVRTGTAGYTF. As DNA, the CDR3 is TGCAGCGTGAGGACAGGGACCGCTGGCTACACCTTC.